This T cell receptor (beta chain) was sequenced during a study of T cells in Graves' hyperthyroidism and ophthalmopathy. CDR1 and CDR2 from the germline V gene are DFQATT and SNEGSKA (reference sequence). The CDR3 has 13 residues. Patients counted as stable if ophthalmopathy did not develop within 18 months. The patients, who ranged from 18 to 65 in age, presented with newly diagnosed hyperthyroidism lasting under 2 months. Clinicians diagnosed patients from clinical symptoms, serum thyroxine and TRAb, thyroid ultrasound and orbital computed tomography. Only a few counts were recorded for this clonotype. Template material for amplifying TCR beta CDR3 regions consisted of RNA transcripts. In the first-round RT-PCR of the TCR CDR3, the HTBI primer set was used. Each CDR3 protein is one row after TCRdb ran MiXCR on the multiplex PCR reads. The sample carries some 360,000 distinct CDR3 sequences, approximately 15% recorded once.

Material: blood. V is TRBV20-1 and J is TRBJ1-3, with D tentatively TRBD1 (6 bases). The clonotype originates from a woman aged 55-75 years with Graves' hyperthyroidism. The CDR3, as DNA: TGCAGCACCATGGACAGCTCTGGAAACACCATATATTTT. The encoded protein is CSTMDSSGNTIYF.